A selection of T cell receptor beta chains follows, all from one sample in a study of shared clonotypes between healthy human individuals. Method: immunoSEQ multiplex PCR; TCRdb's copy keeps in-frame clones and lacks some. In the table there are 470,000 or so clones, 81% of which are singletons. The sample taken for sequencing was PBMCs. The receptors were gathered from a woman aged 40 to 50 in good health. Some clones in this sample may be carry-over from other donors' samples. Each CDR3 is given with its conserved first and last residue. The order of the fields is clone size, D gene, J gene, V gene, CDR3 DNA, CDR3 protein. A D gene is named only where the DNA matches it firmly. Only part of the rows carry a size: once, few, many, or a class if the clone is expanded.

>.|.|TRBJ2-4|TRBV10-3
TGTGCCATCAGTGGACAGGTGGGGAACATTCAGTACTTC
CAISGQVGNIQYF
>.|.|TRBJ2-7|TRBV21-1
TGTGCCAGCAGCGAACAGGGATCCCACGAGCAGTACTTC
CASSEQGSHEQYF
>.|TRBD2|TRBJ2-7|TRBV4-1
TGCGCCAGCAGGCCTATAGCGGGAGTCTCCTACGAGCAGTACTTC
CASRPIAGVSYEQYF
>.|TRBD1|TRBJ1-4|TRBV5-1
TGCGCCAGCACAGGACAGGGGAATGAAAAACTGTTTTTT
CASTGQGNEKLFF
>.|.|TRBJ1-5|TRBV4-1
TGCGCCAGCAGCCTAGAAACAGGGAGGAATCAGCCCCAGCATTTT
CASSLETGRNQPQHF
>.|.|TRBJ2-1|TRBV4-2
TGTGCCAGCAGCCAGGGGCGAGCCTACAATGAGCAGTTCTTC
CASSQGRAYNEQFF
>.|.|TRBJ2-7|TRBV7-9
TGTGCCAGCAGCTTATATTCCAGCGGAGACTACGAGCAGTACTTC
CASSLYSSGDYEQYF
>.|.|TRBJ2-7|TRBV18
TGTGCCAGCTCACCCACAGAATACGAGCAGTACTTC
CASSPTEYEQYF
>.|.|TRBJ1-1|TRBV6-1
TGTGCCAGCAGTGGGCGGGGGGTCACTGAAGCTTTCTTT
CASSGRGVTEAFF
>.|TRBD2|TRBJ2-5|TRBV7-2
TGTGCCAGCAGCTGGCAATGGGGGGGGACCCAGTACTTC
CASSWQWGGTQYF
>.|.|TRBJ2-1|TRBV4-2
TGTGCCAGCAGCCAAGATACCTCGGGCAATGAGCAGTTCTTC
CASSQDTSGNEQFF
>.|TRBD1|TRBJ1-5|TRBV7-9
TGTGCCAGCAGCTCTGACAGGGTGGGGAATCAGCCCCAGCATTTT
CASSSDRVGNQPQHF
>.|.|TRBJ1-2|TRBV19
TGTGCCAGTAGTATTGCACAGGGAGCCGAGTACTATGGCTACACCTTC
CASSIAQGAEYYGYTF
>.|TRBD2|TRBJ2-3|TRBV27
TGTGCCAGCAGACTGCTAGCGGTGGTAGATACGCAGTATTTT
CASRLLAVVDTQYF
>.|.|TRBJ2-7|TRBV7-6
TGTGCCAGCAGCTTAGGGGGGGCGGGGCAGGGCCCCTACGAGCAGTACTTC
CASSLGGAGQGPYEQYF
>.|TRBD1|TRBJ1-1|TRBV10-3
TGTGCCATCAGCGACAGGGGACTGAACACTGAAGCTTTCTTT
CAISDRGLNTEAFF
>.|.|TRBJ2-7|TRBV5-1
TGCGCCAGCAGCTTGGATCAAGTAACCACCTACGAGCAGTACTTC
CASSLDQVTTYEQYF
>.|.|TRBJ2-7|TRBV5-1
TGCGCCAGCAGCTTGAGGTTTGCTCGGGACTTAACCTACGAGCAGTACTTC
CASSLRFARDLTYEQYF
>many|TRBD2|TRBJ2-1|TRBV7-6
TGTGCCAGCAGCTTAGGGACTAGCGGGGTTAATGAGCAGTTCTTC
CASSLGTSGVNEQFF
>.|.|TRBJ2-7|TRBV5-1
TGCGCCAGCAGCTTGGGGGGGAACTCCTACGAGCAGTACTTC
CASSLGGNSYEQYF
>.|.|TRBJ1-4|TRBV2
TGTGCCAGCCAACGGCAGCAGGATGAAAAACTGTTTTTT
CASQRQQDEKLFF
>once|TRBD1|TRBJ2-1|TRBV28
TGTGCCAGCAGGGACAGACAGGGGGCAAAGCGGGAGCAGTTCTTC
CASRDRQGAKREQFF
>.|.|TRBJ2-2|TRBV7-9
TGTGCCAGCAGCACTCGGGGACAACTGAACACCGGGGAGCTGTTTTTT
CASSTRGQLNTGELFF